These T cell receptor beta chains were read from a single sample in a study of blood T cells in healthy people across ages. TCRdb re-derived calls from the 5' RACE reads in MiXCR, one entry per CDR3 protein. In the table there are 1.5 million to 2 million distinct CDR3 sequences, around half of which are singletons. Sequencing was performed on blood. These receptors all stem from a woman in her 40s in good health. CDR3s include the opening cysteine and the closing phenylalanine or tryptophan. The D gene is left open where the match is weak. Where a row states a size, it is once, few, many or the class of an expanded clone; other rows omit it.

CDR3nt	CDR3aa	v_gene	j_gene	abundance	d_gene
TGTGCCAGCAGCTTAGTGGGTAGCGGGGGGGTCTACAATGAGCAGTTCTTC	CASSLVGSGGVYNEQFF	TRBV11-2	TRBJ2-1	few	TRBD2
TGCAGTGCTAGAGTTCAGGGGAGAAAAGAGACCCAGTACTTC	CSARVQGRKETQYF	TRBV20-1	TRBJ2-5	few	.
TGTGCCAGCAGTTGGGGACAGGGAGGAGAGACCCAGTACTTC	CASSWGQGGETQYF	TRBV7-9	TRBJ2-5	.	TRBD1
TGTGCCAGCAGTCCCCGGACTAGCGGGAACTACAATGAGCAGTTCTTC	CASSPRTSGNYNEQFF	TRBV27	TRBJ2-1	few	TRBD2
TGTGCCAGCAGCTTTTGGGAAGGACAGGGTGGTGAGGGCTACACCTTC	CASSFWEGQGGEGYTF	TRBV7-2	TRBJ1-2	.	TRBD1
TGCAGTGCTAGAATCGCCGCCAAGCAGTACTTC	CSARIAAKQYF	TRBV20-1	TRBJ2-7	.	.
TGTGCCAGCAGTCTTACGACAGGGCGCACTGAAGCTTTCTTT	CASSLTTGRTEAFF	TRBV28	TRBJ1-1	.	TRBD1
TGTGCCAGCAGCATTCCCGCCCCGATCCATGAGCAGTTCTTC	CASSIPAPIHEQFF	TRBV7-2	TRBJ2-1	few	.
TGTGCCAGCAGTTTAGACCCCCGGAGAGCTAACTACAATGAGCAGTTCTTC	CASSLDPRRANYNEQFF	TRBV27	TRBJ2-1	.	.
TGCAGTGCCGGGTCGGACACAGATACGCAGTATTTT	CSAGSDTDTQYF	TRBV20-1	TRBJ2-3	few	.
TGTGCCACCAGTGATTTGGGAACAGGGACAGATACGCAGTATTTT	CATSDLGTGTDTQYF	TRBV24-1	TRBJ2-3	few	.
TGCGCCAGCAGCCAAGATAGGCGGACGGTTTATAACTATGGCTACACCTTC	CASSQDRRTVYNYGYTF	TRBV4-3	TRBJ1-2	few	.
TGTGCCAGTAGTATAGAAGTCGCGGCCAGCACAGATACGCAGTATTTT	CASSIEVAASTDTQYF	TRBV19	TRBJ2-3	once	.
TGTGCCACCCGGGGACAGGGGGCTGGAGGCTACACCTTC	CATRGQGAGGYTF	TRBV24-1	TRBJ1-2	once	TRBD1
TGTGCCAGCAGCCCACAGGGGATGAGCCCCTACAATGAGCAGTTCTTC	CASSPQGMSPYNEQFF	TRBV7-3	TRBJ2-1	few	TRBD1
TGTGCCAGCACCTCGCGGGGGCAGTGGGGGAATGAGCAGTTCTTC	CASTSRGQWGNEQFF	TRBV27	TRBJ2-1	.	.
TGCAGCGTTACTGGGGGATCCTCCTACGAGCAGTACTTC	CSVTGGSSYEQYF	TRBV29-1	TRBJ2-7	few	.
TGCGCCAGCTCACTCCGGGACAGGGGGCGCGGGAGCCTCTACGAGCAGTACTTC	CASSLRDRGRGSLYEQYF	TRBV5-1	TRBJ2-7	once	TRBD1
TGTGCCAGCAGTCCCCGCGTGATCCCCACCTACGAGCAGTACTTC	CASSPRVIPTYEQYF	TRBV28	TRBJ2-7	few	.
TGTGCCAGCAGTGCCGGGACAGTCAAAGCCAAAAACATTCAGTACTTC	CASSAGTVKAKNIQYF	TRBV6-2/TRBV6-3	TRBJ2-4	once	TRBD1
TGTGCCAGCAGTTTGATCCCTAGCGGGGGGGCAGGTGAGACCCAGTACTTC	CASSLIPSGGAGETQYF	TRBV12-3/TRBV12-4	TRBJ2-5	.	TRBD2
TGTGCCAGCAGCGTTTCGGGGCTGAACACTGAAGCTTTCTTT	CASSVSGLNTEAFF	TRBV9	TRBJ1-1	.	.
TGCGCCAGCAGCCAAGAGGCCGCCAGCAGCTCCTACGAGCAGTACTTC	CASSQEAASSSYEQYF	TRBV4-3	TRBJ2-7	.	.
TGCAGTGCTAGAGGGAGGACAGGGTGGGCCCAAGAGACCCAGTACTTC	CSARGRTGWAQETQYF	TRBV20-1	TRBJ2-5	.	TRBD1
TGTGCCTGCAGCTTAAAATCCAGCACGGATACGCAGTATTTT	CACSLKSSTDTQYF	TRBV13	TRBJ2-3	.	.
TGTGCCAGCAGCCCCGGGACAGGGGCGTCTGGGGCCAACGTCCTGACTTTC	CASSPGTGASGANVLTF	TRBV12-3/TRBV12-4	TRBJ2-6	.	TRBD1
TGTGCCATCAGTGAGCCGACAGGGATAAACACTGAAGCTTTCTTT	CAISEPTGINTEAFF	TRBV10-3	TRBJ1-1	few	TRBD1
TGCAGCGTTGTCAAGGGCAGCTCCTACAATGAGCAGTTCTTC	CSVVKGSSYNEQFF	TRBV29-1	TRBJ2-1	few	.
TGTGCCAGCAGTCCAGAATATAGCAATCAGCCCCAGCATTTT	CASSPEYSNQPQHF	TRBV28	TRBJ1-5	.	.
TGTGCCAGCAGCTTCGGGGGGGCGGGGAATGAGCAGTTCTTC	CASSFGGAGNEQFF	TRBV7-2	TRBJ2-1	.	TRBD2
TGTGCCAGCAGCTCCCCAGCGGAAACCCAGTACTTC	CASSSPAETQYF	TRBV5-1	TRBJ2-5	many	.
TGTGCCAGCAGCCCGTGGGGGATCCAAGAGACCCAGTACTTC	CASSPWGIQETQYF	TRBV3-1	TRBJ2-5	once	.